Included here is one T cell receptor (beta chain) sequence, with context. For the second PCR, which ran for roughly 7 to 11 cycles, a sample-barcoded 5' primer and a J-beta primer mix were used. Using its own MiXCR run on the 5' RACE reads, TCRdb lists one record per CDR3 protein. There are about 540,000 distinct CDR3 sequences in the sample; under 30% occur only once, and around 10% lies in the top ten. The data are from a study of blood T cells in healthy people across ages. In terms of origin and age, donors were healthy Caucasian individuals from Russia aged roughly 6 to 100. Investigators took 8.5 to 10 milliliters of peripheral blood from every donor. The CDR3 consists of 16 residues. Per the germline V gene, CDR1 is LNHDA and CDR2 is SQIVND (reference sequence). V lost 3 bases to trimming and J lost 0 bases; unmatched junction nucleotides: 7. These data also featured in a second study, about T cells of mothers and their children. As that report states: Samples came from a few healthy Caucasian mothers and their six children.

Sequencing input: blood. The source of this sequence is a boy between 10 and 17 years old in good health. The genes are TRBV19 and TRBJ1-1; 7 bases are a match to TRBD1. The CDR3 region is CASSIKTGRMNTEAFF. CDR3 DNA sequence: TGTGCCAGTAGTATCAAGACAGGGAGGATGAACACTGAAGCTTTCTTT.